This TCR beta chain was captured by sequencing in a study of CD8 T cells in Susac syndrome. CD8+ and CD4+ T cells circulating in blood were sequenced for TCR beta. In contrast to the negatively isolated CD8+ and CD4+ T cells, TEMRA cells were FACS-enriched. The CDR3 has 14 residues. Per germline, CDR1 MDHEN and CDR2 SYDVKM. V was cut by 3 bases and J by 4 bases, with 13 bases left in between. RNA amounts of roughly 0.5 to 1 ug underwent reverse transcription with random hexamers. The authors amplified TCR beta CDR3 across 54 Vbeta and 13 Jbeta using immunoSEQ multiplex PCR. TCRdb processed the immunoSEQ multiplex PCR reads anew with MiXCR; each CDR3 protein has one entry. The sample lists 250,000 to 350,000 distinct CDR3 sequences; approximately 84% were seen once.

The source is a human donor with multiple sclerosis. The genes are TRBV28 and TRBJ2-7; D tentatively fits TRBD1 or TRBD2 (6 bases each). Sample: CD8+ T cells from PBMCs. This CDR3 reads CASSFGLGGYEQYF. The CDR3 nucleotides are TGTGCCAGCAGTTTCGGCTTAGGGGGGTACGAGCAGTACTTC.